This T cell receptor (beta chain) was recovered during a study of cytomegalovirus exposure and HLA in healthy donors. General study findings and limits: CMV serostatus alone was available as immune exposure information.

A multiplex PCR was run with 60 Vbeta primers and 13 Jbeta primers. Clones were sequenced by immunoSEQ multiplex PCR, and TCRdb holds only the in-frame ones, with some missing. Here the sample spans about 120,000 clones, roughly 82% being singletons. Notes on this clone: Antigen: not known.

V dropped 5 bases and J dropped 0; count of bases not matched to a gene: 3. This CDR3 spans 15 amino acids. CDR1 is SGHTA, CDR2 FQGNSA, per germline. V usage is TRBV7-2 and J usage is TRBJ2-1; 8 bases fit TRBD2. This clonotype originated in a human donor in good health. The sequenced sample was PBMCs. CDR3 DNA sequence: TGTGCCAGCAGCAGAACTAGCGGCTCCTACAATGAGCAGTTCTTC. This encodes CASSRTSGSYNEQFF.